This T cell receptor (beta chain) was sequenced during a study of T cell responses to AZD1222 COVID-19 vaccine. The V segment lost 4 bases and the J segment 6 bases; nucleotides outside the gene matches: 8. The CDR3 length is 15 residues. Per germline, CDR1 ENHRY and CDR2 SYGVKD. Here immunoSEQ multiplex PCR was the method, and the copy in TCRdb shows in-frame clones only, minus some. This table holds over 90,000 clones, about 85% found once. The chain employs TRBV10-3 and TRBJ2-1; TRBD2 matches at 8 bases. Sequenced here: peripheral blood, sampled on day 0 of AZD1222 vaccination. The receptor was isolated from an adult in good health. The CDR3 DNA reads TGTGCCATCAGTGGGGGAACGAGCGGGAGCAATGAGCAGTTCTTC. This gives the protein CAISGGTSGSNEQFF.